This TCR beta chain was captured in a study of shared clonotypes between healthy human individuals. General study points: Naive subsets generally exceeded memory subsets in estimated richness. Depth of sequencing was expected to influence donor clonotype sharing.

Original processing methods: Junction-only sequences produced by ImmunoSEQ had no quality scores, so filtering differed. Assay: immunoSEQ multiplex PCR; the TCRdb copy retains only in-frame clones and omits some. That table supplies the V and J calls and clone size; D and trimming were determined from the DNA. This table holds about 2.2 million clones, just over 90% found once. This clone was seen a handful of times. Its antigen is unidentified. Naive CD8 isolation took CD45RO-negative cells positively selected for CCR7 and excluded terminally differentiated effector memory CD45RA+ cells. Every donor was a Caucasian adult from Nashville, Tennessee. The sequence came from a man between 18 and 35 years old in good health. Some clones in this sample may be carry-over from other donors' samples. The sequencing sample was made of naive CD8+ T cells from PBMCs.

CDR3 region: CSGHWNTEAFF. CDR3 DNA: TGCAGCGGGCATTGGAACACTGAAGCTTTCTTT. The rearrangement uses TRBV29-1 and TRBJ1-1; D is uncertain. Germline V lookup: CDR1 SQVTM, CDR2 ANQGSEA. The ends were cut back, 7 bases at V and 1 base at J, with 7 bases in the middle. This CDR3 spans 11 amino acids.